Presented here are 11 T cell receptor beta chains from one specimen sequenced in a study of shared clonotypes between healthy human individuals. TCRdb's copy holds only in-frame clones and misses some; the assay was immunoSEQ multiplex PCR. The profile shows about 2.1 million clones, 80% to 95% of them singletons. Terminally differentiated effector memory CD45RA+ cells were excluded by CCR7 positive selection of CD45RO-negative cells. The specimen was naive CD8+ T cells from PBMCs. The receptors were gathered from a man younger than 30 in good health. Some clones in this sample may be carry-over from other donors' samples.

The V gene is TRBV13, the J gene TRBJ2-7; 8 bases agree with TRBD1. This CDR3 region has 15 residues. V gave up 6 bases and J gave up 3 bases; unmatched junction bases: 10. The V gene's germline CDR1 is PRHDT and CDR2 FYEKMQ (reference sequence). CDR3 sequence (DNA): TGTGCCAGCAGGCCGGCCGGGACAGGAAACTACGAGCAGTACTTC. It specifies CASRPAGTGNYEQYF.

The chain joins TRBV7-9 to TRBJ2-1; 10 nucleotides line up with TRBD2. Trimming at V came to 3 bases and at J to 5 bases, leaving 4 bases not matched to a gene. The CDR3 covers 15 residues. Germline V lookup: CDR1 SEHNR, CDR2 FQNEAQ (reference sequence). The CDR3 loop is CASSFGLADNNEQFF. The CDR3 coding sequence is TGTGCCAGCAGCTTTGGACTAGCGGATAACAATGAGCAGTTCTTC.

The V call is TRBV13, the J call TRBJ1-1; possibly TRBD1 for D (5 bases). V lost 5 bases and J lost 6, with 19 bases in between. The CDR3 is 15 amino acids. Germline loops: CDR1 PRHDT, CDR2 FYEKMQ (reference sequence). The CDR3 DNA reads TGTGCCAGCAGCCAAGGGCGGGGGTTCACCGCTGAAGCTTTCTTT. Residues: CASSQGRGFTAEAFF.

The chain carries TRBV7-9 and TRBJ2-7; 8 bases align to TRBD2. In germline, CDR1 is SEHNR, CDR2 FQNEAQ (reference sequence). The CDR3 consists of 16 residues. V trimming: 1 base; J trimming: 5 bases; junction bases outside the gene matches: 10. The CDR3 sequence is CASSLGGSGSLHEQYF. CDR3 nucleotide sequence: TGTGCCAGCAGCTTAGGGGGGAGCGGGAGTCTCCACGAGCAGTACTTC.

The J gene is TRBJ1-2, the V gene TRBV29-1; D gene uncertain. The CDR3 is 15 amino acids. CDR1 SQVTM and CDR2 ANQGSEA come from the germline V gene. The V and J ends lost 4 bases and 0 bases respectively, with 15 bases between them. In DNA, the CDR3 is TGCAGCGTTGTCATTGACAACATCCCTAACTATGGCTACACCTTC. This gives the protein CSVVIDNIPNYGYTF.

The chain uses TRBV7-9 and TRBJ2-7, with 11 positions matching TRBD2. The CDR3 is 15 residues long. V lost 8 bases, J lost 2 bases, and 8 bases stayed unmatched. Germline CDR1 reads SEHNR; CDR2 reads FQNEAQ (reference sequence). Here the CDR3 DNA reads TGTGCCAGCGTACCCCGACTAGCGGGGACCTACGAGCAGTACTTC. Amino acids: CASVPRLAGTYEQYF.

The chain carries TRBV4-1 and TRBJ2-1, with D maybe TRBD1 (5 bases). With 1 base removed from V and 2 bases from J, the gap between germline ends came to 9 bases. Germline lookup yields CDR1 MGHRA and CDR2 YSYEKL. The CDR3 sequence is 15 residues long. The DNA of the CDR3 is TGCGCCAGCAGCCAAGTAACGACAGCCTACAATGAGCAGTTCTTC. Translating it yields CASSQVTTAYNEQFF.

V usage is TRBV9 and J usage is TRBJ2-2, with 11 bases fitting TRBD2. This CDR3 region has 15 residues. Germline trimming cut 6 bases from V and 5 bases from J; bases unmatched to any gene: 6. Germline lookup yields CDR1 SGDLS and CDR2 YYNGEE. The CDR3: CASTLAGGSTGELFF. DNA of the CDR3: TGTGCCAGCACTCTAGCGGGAGGTAGTACCGGGGAGCTGTTTTTT.

The V gene is TRBV19, the J gene TRBJ2-3; no firm D call. V was clipped by 1 base and J by 4 bases, with 18 bases between them. The CDR3 totals 17 residues. Germline V gene sequence: CDR1 LNHDA, CDR2 SQIVND (reference sequence). The CDR3 nucleotides read TGTGCCAGTAGTATAGTGGCTTATAGCACTGAACCAGATACGCAGTATTTT. It translates to CASSIVAYSTEPDTQYF.

This chain connects TRBV4-1 to TRBJ2-5, with 8 positions matching TRBD1. The CDR3 is 16 amino acids. Germline-derived CDR1 and CDR2 are MGHRA and YSYEKL. Trimming took 0 bases from V and 4 from J; bases not matched to a gene: 7. CDR3 protein: CASSQEFAGGRETQYF. In DNA form, the CDR3 reads TGCGCCAGCAGCCAAGAATTTGCAGGGGGCAGAGAGACCCAGTACTTC.

In its sample, this clone was seen a few times. The rearrangement uses TRBV29-1 and TRBJ1-1, with D unresolved. The V end lost 6 bases, the J end lost 11 bases, and 19 bases lay between the germline ends. From germline, CDR1 is SQVTM and CDR2 ANQGSEA. CDR3 length equals 12 residues. The CDR3 sequence is CSVGDGTLDAFF. The CDR3 DNA reads as TGCAGCGTGGGAGACGGTACTCTGGATGCTTTCTTT.